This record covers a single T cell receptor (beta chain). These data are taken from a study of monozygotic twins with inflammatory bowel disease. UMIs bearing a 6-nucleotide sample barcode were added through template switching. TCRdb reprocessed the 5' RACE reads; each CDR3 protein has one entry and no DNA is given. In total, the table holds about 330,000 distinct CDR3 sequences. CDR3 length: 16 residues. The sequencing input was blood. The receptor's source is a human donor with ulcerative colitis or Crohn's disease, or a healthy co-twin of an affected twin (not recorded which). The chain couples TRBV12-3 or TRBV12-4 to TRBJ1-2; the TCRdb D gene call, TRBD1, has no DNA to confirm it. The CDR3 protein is CASSSGTGPLNYGYTF.